One sample yielded the 26 T cell receptor beta chains listed below, sequenced in a study of cytomegalovirus exposure and HLA in healthy donors. 13 Jbeta primers and 60 Vbeta primers were used for the PCR. Assay: immunoSEQ multiplex PCR; the TCRdb copy retains only in-frame clones and omits some. The table lists 210,000 or so clones, about three quarters of them singletons. The sequencing sample was made of PBMCs. These receptors were taken from a boy younger than 18 in good health and CMV-seronegative.

This clone came up a few times. CDR3 sequence: CASSQSPPNITGYGYTF. DNA for the CDR3: TGTGCCAGCAGCCAGTCCCCACCTAATATCACAGGTTATGGCTACACCTTC. The chain is built from TRBV4-2 and TRBJ1-2; perhaps TRBD1 as D (5 bases). The CDR3 extends over 17 amino acids. V was pared by 3 bases and J by 5 bases, with 22 bases between. Germline V gene lookup returns CDR1 LGHNA and CDR2 YNFKEQ.

This rearrangement joins TRBV6-1 to TRBJ1-2, with 8 bases that match TRBD1. The length of the CDR3 is 14 residues. The germline V gene encodes CDR1 MNHNS and CDR2 SASEGT. V shed 6 bases, J shed 4 bases, and the junction held 7 bases outside the gene matches. The CDR3 coding sequence is TGTGCCAGCAGGAAGACAGGGGTAGCCTATGGCTACACCTTC. This codes for CASRKTGVAYGYTF.

The chain is built from TRBV15 and TRBJ1-2; TRBD1 matches at 7 bases. This CDR3 comprises 14 residues. J gave up 8 bases and V 0 bases, and 6 bases lay outside the gene matches. Per the germline V gene, CDR1 is LNHNV and CDR2 is YYDKDF (reference sequence). CDR3 DNA sequence: TGTGCCACCAGCAGAGAGTTTGACAGGGTGGGCTACACCTTC. Encoded protein: CATSREFDRVGYTF.

The chain's CDR3 is CASSLGTSVTYEQYF. DNA for the CDR3: TGCGCCAGCAGCTTGGGTACTAGCGTGACCTACGAGCAGTACTTC. This rearrangement joins TRBV5-1 to TRBJ2-7; 7 bases line up with TRBD2. The V segment lost 0 bases and the J segment 2 bases; nucleotides outside the gene matches: 5. The CDR3 spans 15 residues. Germline values: CDR1 SGHRS, CDR2 YFSETQ.

The chain links TRBV11-1 to TRBJ1-1, with TRBD1 matching 7 bases. CDR1 is SGHAT and CDR2 is FQDESV in the germline V gene (reference sequence). Trimming at V came to 5 bases and at J to 1 base, leaving 7 bases not matched to a gene. This CDR3 region has 15 residues. The CDR3 sequence: CASSRDRASNTEAFF. CDR3 bases: TGTGCCAGCAGCCGGGACAGAGCCTCGAACACTGAAGCTTTCTTT.

This chain connects TRBV5-8 to TRBJ1-5; tentative D call: TRBD1 (5 bases). The CDR3 contains 14 residues. Trimming pared 4 bases from V and 3 bases from J, leaving 11 bases between. Looked up from germline, CDR1 is SGHTS and CDR2 is YDEGEE. The CDR3 nucleotides are TGTGCCAGCAGCACTTACAGGAACAATCAGCCCCAGCATTTT. It is translated as CASSTYRNNQPQHF.

The chain recombines TRBV11-3 with TRBJ2-1; 10 nucleotides match TRBD1. The trim removed 1 base at V and 10 bases at J, leaving 7 bases unmatched. The CDR3 consists of 15 residues. Germline V gene sequence: CDR1 SGHNT, CDR2 YENEEA. The CDR3 nucleotides are TGTGCCAGCAGCTTAGGGCGACAGGGGGCTCGAGAGCAGTTCTTC. It is translated as CASSLGRQGAREQFF.

The chain recombines TRBV19 with TRBJ1-1; D is undetermined. Germline loops: CDR1 LNHDA, CDR2 SQIVND (reference sequence). V lost 5 bases, J lost 0 bases, and 13 bases lay in between. CDR3 length: 15 amino acids. CDR3 amino acids: CASSPMTTLNTEAFF. For the CDR3, the DNA is TGTGCCAGTAGTCCGATGACAACCCTGAACACTGAAGCTTTCTTT.

The chain joins TRBV7-9 to TRBJ2-1; TRBD2 agrees at 7 bases. The CDR3 is 16 amino acids. Losses at the gene ends were 5 bases for V and 4 bases for J; bases not matched to a gene: 11. Germline V lookup: CDR1 SEHNR, CDR2 FQNEAQ (reference sequence). DNA for the CDR3: TGTGCCAGCAGCCCTCGCCCCGGGACTAATTACAATGAGCAGTTCTTC. Its translation is CASSPRPGTNYNEQFF.

The V call is TRBV7-2, the J call TRBJ2-1, with D possibly matching TRBD2 (6 bases). V shed 5 bases and J shed 0 bases, with 14 bases lying between them. Germline values: CDR1 SGHTA, CDR2 FQGNSA. The CDR3 sequence is 16 residues long. The CDR3 sequence is CASSPFGTHSYNEQFF. The CDR3 coding sequence is TGTGCCAGCAGCCCTTTCGGGACTCACTCCTACAATGAGCAGTTCTTC.

The J gene is TRBJ1-5, the V gene TRBV10-2; D is possibly TRBD1 (6 bases). CDR1 is WSHSY, CDR2 SAAADI, per germline. V gave up 4 bases and J gave up 5 bases, with 21 bases separating them. The CDR3 consists of 17 residues. CDR3 bases: TGCGCCAGCAGTGCGAGGGGCGAACAGGGCCCCTATCAGCCCCAGCATTTT. It translates to CASSARGEQGPYQPQHF.

This rearrangement joins TRBV7-9 to TRBJ1-1, with D tentatively TRBD1 (5 bases). This CDR3 is 16 amino acids long. Trimming cost V 1 base and J 3 bases, with 15 bases left between them. Per the germline V gene, CDR1 is SEHNR and CDR2 is FQNEAQ (reference sequence). In DNA form, the CDR3 reads TGTGCCAGCAGCTTAGGGGGACGGGGGACCCACACTGAAGCTTTCTTT. Residues: CASSLGGRGTHTEAFF. Drawing the rest from reference TRBV7-9 and TRBJ1-1, the complete variable domain is DTGVSQNPRHKITKRGQNVTFRCDPISEHNRLYWYRQTLGQGPEFLTYFQNEAQLEKSRLLSDRFSAERPKGSFSTLEIQRTEQGDSAMYLCASSLGGRGTHTEAFFGQGTRLTVV.

The DNA for the CDR3 is TGCGCCAGCAGTGAGGGGACAGGGAGCTACACCTTC. Translated, it gives CASSEGTGSYTF. The chain uses TRBV10-1 and TRBJ1-2; 9 nucleotides agree with TRBD1. The CDR3 length is 12 residues. Germline V gene data show CDR1 as WNHNN and CDR2 as SYGVQD (reference sequence). The ends lost 2 bases at V and 9 bases at J; junction bases unmatched: 1.

As for this clone: The junction departs from germline at one end; a sequencing error may be responsible. The chain has TRBV5-5 and TRBJ2-7; 11 bases are a match to TRBD2. The CDR3 contains 16 residues. The germline V gene encodes CDR1 SGHKS and CDR2 YYEKEE (reference sequence). CDR3 nucleotides: TGTGCCAGCAGCTTGACGTTAGCGGGAGGGGTATACGAACAGTACTTC. Protein sequence: CASSLTLAGGVYEQYF.

This sequence joins TRBV5-1 and TRBJ2-7, with TRBD2 matching 9 bases. The CDR3 runs 15 residues. Germline V gene lookup returns CDR1 SGHRS and CDR2 YFSETQ. The trim removed 6 bases at V and 1 base at J, leaving 8 bases unmatched. CDR3 sequence reads: CASTLASGVSYEQYF. The CDR3 coding sequence is TGCGCCAGCACCCTGGCTAGCGGGGTTTCCTACGAGCAGTACTTC.

The V and J genes are TRBV2 and TRBJ2-1, with 14 bases fitting TRBD2. CDR3 length: 16 residues. V lost 8 bases to trimming and J lost 0 bases; unmatched junction nucleotides: 3. In germline, CDR1 is SNHLY, CDR2 FYNNEI. The CDR3 region has the DNA TGTGCCAGCTGGGGACTAGCGGGGGCCTCCTACAATGAGCAGTTCTTC. It translates to CASWGLAGASYNEQFF.

The V and J genes are TRBV18 and TRBJ1-2; 9 bases line up with TRBD1. Losses at the gene ends were 2 bases for V and 8 bases for J; bases not matched to a gene: 6. CDR1 and CDR2 from the germline V gene are KGHSH and LQKENI. The CDR3 spans 14 residues. CDR3 sequence: CASSPLQGAEGYTF. The CDR3 coding sequence is TGTGCCAGCTCACCATTACAGGGGGCGGAGGGCTACACCTTC.

The V call is TRBV5-1, the J call TRBJ2-7; the match to TRBD2 covers 7 bases. V shed 2 bases and J 7 bases; nucleotides not matched to a gene: 18. Germline V gene lookup returns CDR1 SGHRS and CDR2 YFSETQ. This CDR3 comprises 17 residues. The CDR3 DNA is TGCGCCAGCAGCTTAGGCTTACAGCGGGGAACACGACTTGAGCAGTACTTC. It is translated as CASSLGLQRGTRLEQYF.

This chain uses TRBV6-5 with TRBJ2-5; a weak D match, TRBD1 (6 bases). The CDR3 length is 13 residues. Trimming cost V 5 bases and J 5 bases, with 12 bases left between them. Germline V gene lookup returns CDR1 MNHEY and CDR2 SVGAGI. The CDR3 DNA follows: TGTGCCAGCAGTCAAGGGGGATGGGAGACCCAGTACTTC. Encoded protein: CASSQGGWETQYF.

The chain has TRBV10-3 and TRBJ2-1, with a tentative D call TRBD1 (6 bases). Trimming pared 3 bases from V and 5 bases from J, leaving 14 bases between. The CDR3 runs to 15 residues. The germline gives CDR1 ENHRY, CDR2 SYGVKD. The chain's CDR3 is CAISDSRGGDNEQFF. The CDR3, as DNA: TGTGCCATCAGTGACTCCCGAGGGGGAGACAATGAGCAGTTCTTC.

This chain joins TRBV28 and TRBJ2-3; possibly TRBD2 for D (5 bases). The CDR3 totals 16 residues. The germline gives CDR1 MDHEN, CDR2 SYDVKM. V was shortened by 5 bases and J by 6 bases, with 21 bases between the two germline ends. DNA for the CDR3: TGTGCCAGCAGTCACCTCGAAGGGCGTCGAGGGGATACGCAGTATTTT. This encodes CASSHLEGRRGDTQYF.

This clone was seen a single time. CDR3 residues: CASSLEGGGAHETQYF. Here the CDR3 DNA reads TGCGCCAGCAGCTTGGAGGGCGGGGGGGCCCACGAGACCCAGTACTTC. V gene TRBV5-1 combines with J gene TRBJ2-5; 9 bases align to TRBD2. Looked up from germline, CDR1 is SGHRS and CDR2 is YFSETQ. With 0 bases clipped from V and 5 bases from J, the junction kept 8 bases outside the gene matches. The CDR3 extends over 16 amino acids.

The rearrangement uses TRBV5-1 and TRBJ2-6; tentatively, D is TRBD2 (7 bases). Trimming removed 0 bases at V and 4 bases at J, with 14 bases between. Germline V gene sequence: CDR1 SGHRS, CDR2 YFSETQ. The CDR3 has 17 amino acids. CDR3 protein: CASSLGPGGSGANVLTF. The DNA of the CDR3 is TGCGCCAGCAGCTTGGGTCCGGGGGGCTCAGGGGCCAACGTCCTGACTTTC.

This chain links TRBV27 with TRBJ1-1; TRBD1 agrees at 9 bases. CDR3 length equals 17 residues. From germline, CDR1 is MNHEY and CDR2 SMNVEV (reference sequence). J was trimmed by 3 bases and V by 6 bases; bases with no gene match: 14. The CDR3 is CASRQQGAGIVDTEAFF. Here the CDR3 DNA reads TGTGCCAGCAGGCAACAGGGGGCGGGTATCGTCGACACTGAAGCTTTCTTT.

This chain uses TRBV5-1 with TRBJ1-5; TRBD1 aligns across 7 bases. CDR1 and CDR2 from the germline V gene are SGHRS and YFSETQ. This CDR3 region has 16 residues. After removal of 1 base from V and 4 bases from J, the junction contained 8 bases not matched to a gene. The CDR3 sequence is CASSLTGAGGNQPQHF. CDR3 nucleotide sequence: TGCGCCAGCAGCTTGACAGGGGCGGGGGGGAATCAGCCCCAGCATTTT.

The CDR3 DNA sequence: TGTGCCAGCACCGAACTCCCAGGGAGGAGCTACACCTTC. Translation: CASTELPGRSYTF. This chain joins TRBV11-2 and TRBJ1-2; D may be TRBD1 (5 bases). CDR1 and CDR2 (germline): SGHAT, FQNNGV. The CDR3 is 13 residues long. The germline V and J ends were trimmed by 7 bases and 9 bases, with 18 bases remaining between them.